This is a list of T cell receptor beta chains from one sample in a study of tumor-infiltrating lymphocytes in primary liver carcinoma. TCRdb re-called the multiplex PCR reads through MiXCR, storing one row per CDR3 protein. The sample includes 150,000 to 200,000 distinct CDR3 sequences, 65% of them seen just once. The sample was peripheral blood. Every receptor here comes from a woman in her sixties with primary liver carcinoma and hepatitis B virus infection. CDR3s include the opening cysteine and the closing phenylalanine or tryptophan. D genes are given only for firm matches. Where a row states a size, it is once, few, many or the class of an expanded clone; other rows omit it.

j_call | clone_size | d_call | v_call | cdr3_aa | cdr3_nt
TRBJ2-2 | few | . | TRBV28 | CASSLSGANTGELFF | TGTGCCAGCAGCCTTAGCGGCGCGAACACCGGGGAGCTGTTTTTT
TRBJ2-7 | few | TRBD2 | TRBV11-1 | CASSPIPAGDYEQYF | TGTGCCAGCAGCCCAATACCAGCGGGAGACTACGAGCAGTACTTC
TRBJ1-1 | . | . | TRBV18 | CASAGQSPRLTEAFF | TGTGCCAGCGCGGGGCAGAGTCCCCGACTCACTGAAGCTTTCTTT
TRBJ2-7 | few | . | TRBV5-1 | CASSSQGGSYEQYF | TGCGCCAGCAGCTCCCAGGGGGGTTCCTACGAGCAGTACTTC
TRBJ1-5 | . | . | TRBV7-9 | CASSFNGLALSTDTQHF | TGTGCCAGCAGCTTCAACGGACTAGCGCTAAGCACAGATACGCAGCATTTT
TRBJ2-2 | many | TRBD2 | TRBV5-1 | CASSLAYSRSQREYGTGELFF | TGCGCCAGCAGCTTGGCCTATAGTCGTTCTCAGCGGGAGTACGGCACCGGGGAGCTGTTTTTT
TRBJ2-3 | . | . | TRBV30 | CAWSVLSRFDTQYF | TGTGCCTGGAGTGTACTTAGTAGGTTTGATACGCAGTATTTT
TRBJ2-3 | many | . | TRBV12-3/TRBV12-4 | CASSRGGTADTQYF | TGTGCCAGCTCCCGAGGGGGGACGGCAGATACGCAGTATTTT
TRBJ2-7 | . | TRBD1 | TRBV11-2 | CASGVLRDRGTYEQYF | TGTGCCAGCGGCGTCCTCAGGGACAGGGGAACCTACGAGCAGTACTTC
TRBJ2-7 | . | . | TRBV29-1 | CNALSAYEQYF | TGCAACGCCCTCTCAGCGTACGAGCAGTACTTC
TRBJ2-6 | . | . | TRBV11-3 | CASSSRRYGTNVLTF | TGTGCCAGCAGCTCACGTCGCTATGGGACCAACGTCCTGACTTTC
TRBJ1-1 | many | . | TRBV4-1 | CASSQEGGTMNTEAFF | TGCGCCAGCAGCCAAGAAGGTGGGACGATGAACACTGAAGCTTTCTTT
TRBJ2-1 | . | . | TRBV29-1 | CSVESRPGEQLF | TGCAGCGTTGAGAGCAGGCCGGGGGAGCAGCTCTTC
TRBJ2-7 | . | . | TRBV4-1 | CANSQDGTASSYGQYF | TGCGCCAACAGCCAAGATGGTACGGCGAGCTCCTACGGGCAGTACTTC
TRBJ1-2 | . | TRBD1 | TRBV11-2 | CASSPITGTGTDYTF | TGTGCCAGCAGCCCAATAACCGGGACAGGAACCGACTACACCTTC
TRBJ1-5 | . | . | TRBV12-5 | CASDSGQVDQPQHF | TGTGCTAGTGATTCGGGGCAGGTAGATCAACCCCAGCATTTT
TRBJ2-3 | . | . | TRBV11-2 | CASSLPRDADTQYF | TGTGCCAGCAGCTTACCTCGGGACGCAGATACGCAGTATTTT
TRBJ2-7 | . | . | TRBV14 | CASSQLYEQCF | TGTGCCAGCAGCCAACTATACGAGCAGTGCTTC
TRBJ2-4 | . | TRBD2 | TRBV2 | CASRKRWTSGRGANFQYF | TGTGCCAGCAGGAAGAGATGGACTAGCGGGAGGGGGGCGAACTTTCAGTACTTC
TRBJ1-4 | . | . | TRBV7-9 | CASSLAEGVVEKLFF | TGTGCCAGCAGCTTAGCAGAGGGGGTGGTTGAAAAACTGTTTTTT
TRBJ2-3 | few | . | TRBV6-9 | CASRRSGDGSTDTQYF | TGTGCCAGCAGACGTTCGGGGGACGGATCCACAGATACGCAGTATTTT
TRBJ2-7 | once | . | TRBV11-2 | CAGSFQGSYERYF | TGTGCCGGCAGCTTCCAAGGTTCGTACGAGCGGTACTTC
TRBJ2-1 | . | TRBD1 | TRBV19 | CASSQQGGSYNEQFF | TGTGCCAGTAGTCAGCAAGGGGGCAGCTACAATGAGCAGTTCTTC
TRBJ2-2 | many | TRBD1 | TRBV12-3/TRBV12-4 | CASSRDRGSTGELFF | TGTGCCAGCAGCCGGGACAGGGGTAGCACCGGGGAGCTGTTTTTT
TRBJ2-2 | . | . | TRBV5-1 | CASSWTANTGELFF | TGCGCCAGCAGCTGGACCGCGAACACCGGGGAGCTGTTTTTT
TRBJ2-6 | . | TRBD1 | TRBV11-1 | CVSSFKDRFSGANFLTF | TGTGTCAGCAGCTTCAAGGACAGGTTCTCTGGGGCCAACTTCCTGACTTTC
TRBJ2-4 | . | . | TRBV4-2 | CASSQEFTSRRVGPGNIQYF | TGTGCCAGCAGCCAAGAGTTCACTAGCAGGAGGGTAGGGCCAGGAAACATTCAGTACTTC
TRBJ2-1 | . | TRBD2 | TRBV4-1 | CASSHRLAGSSCNEEFF | TGCGCCAGCAGCCATAGACTAGCGGGGAGCTCCTGCAATGAGGAGTTCTTC
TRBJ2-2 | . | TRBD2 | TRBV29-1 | CSVSGQIAGGTGELSF | TGTAGCGTTTCCGGGCAGATAGCGGGAGGCACCGGGGAGCTGTCTTTT
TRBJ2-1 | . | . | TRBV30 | CVWNPTRLNEQFF | TGTGTCTGGAACCCTACTCGGCTCAATGAGCAGTTCTTC
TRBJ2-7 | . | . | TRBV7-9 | CASSLVGSGALYEQYF | TGTGCCAGCAGCTTAGTTGGTTCAGGGGCGCTATACGAGCAGTACTTC
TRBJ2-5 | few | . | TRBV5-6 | CASSLTGRIQETQYF | TGTGCCAGCAGCCTGACGGGACGAATCCAAGAGACCCAGTACTTC
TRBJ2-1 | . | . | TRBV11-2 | CASNLGQINEQFF | TGTGCCAGCAACTTAGGGCAGATCAATGAGCAGTTCTTC
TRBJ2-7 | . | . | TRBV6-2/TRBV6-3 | CASSCGGAGSYELYF | TGTGCCAGCAGTTGCGGAGGGGCGGGGAGCTACGAGCTGTACTTC
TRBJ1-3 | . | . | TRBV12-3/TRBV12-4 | CASSIRVHETGNTIYF | TGTGCCAGTAGTATTAGGGTCCACGAAACTGGAAACACCATATATTTT
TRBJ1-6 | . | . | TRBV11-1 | CASSLVSKRDSPLHF | TGTGCCAGCAGCTTGGTGTCCAAAAGGGATTCACCCCTCCACTTT
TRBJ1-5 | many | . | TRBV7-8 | CASSALLGRVGNQPQHF | TGTGCCAGCAGCGCCCTATTGGGGCGAGTGGGCAATCAGCCCCAGCATTTT
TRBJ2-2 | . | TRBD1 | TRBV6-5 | CASSIQGANTGELFF | TGTGCCAGTAGTATCCAGGGGGCCAATACCGGGGAGCTGTTTTTT
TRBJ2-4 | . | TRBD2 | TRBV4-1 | CASSQDRTGTSGNIQYF | TGCGCCAGCAGTCAAGACCGTACCGGGACTAGCGGGAACATTCAGTACTTC
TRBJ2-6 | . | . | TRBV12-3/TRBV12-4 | CASSFENTGANVLTF | TGTGCCAGCAGTTTTGAGAACACTGGGGCCAACGTCCTGACTTTC
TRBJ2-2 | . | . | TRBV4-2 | CASSQVSSANAGELFF | TGTGCCAGCAGCCAAGTCTCTAGCGCCAACGCCGGGGAGCTGTTTTTT
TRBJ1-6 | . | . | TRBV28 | CASSFSWGYNSPLHF | TGTGCCAGCAGTTTTAGTTGGGGGTATAATTCACCCCTCCACTTT
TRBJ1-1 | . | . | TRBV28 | CASSLGGGNTEAFF | TGTGCCAGCAGTTTAGGTGGGGGGAACACTGAAGCTTTCTTT
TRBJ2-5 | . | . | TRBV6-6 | CASGTTQETQYF | TGTGCCAGCGGGACAACGCAAGAGACCCAGTACTTC
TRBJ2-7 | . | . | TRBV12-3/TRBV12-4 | CASNLGPGGIYEQYF | TGTGCCAGCAATTTAGGTCCAGGAGGGATCTACGAGCAGTACTTC
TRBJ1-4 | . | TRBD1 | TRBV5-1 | CASSFSGAGTGDEKLFF | TGCGCCAGCAGCTTCTCCGGTGCGGGGACAGGGGATGAAAAACTGTTTTTT
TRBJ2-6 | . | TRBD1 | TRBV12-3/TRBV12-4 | CASTRRQGEINVLTF | TGTGCCAGCACTCGACGACAGGGTGAGATCAACGTCCTGACTTTC
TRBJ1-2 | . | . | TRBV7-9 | CASSLSGGYYGYTF | TGTGCCAGCAGCTTATCGGGCGGCTACTATGGCTACACCTTC
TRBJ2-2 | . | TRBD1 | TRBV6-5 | CSSRPPKGQSTGELFF | TGTTCCAGCAGACCGCCCAAGGGACAGTCCACCGGGGAACTGTTTTTT
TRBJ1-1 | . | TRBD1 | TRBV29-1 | CSVGFNRGIEAFF | TGCAGCGTAGGGTTCAACAGGGGTATTGAAGCTTTCTTT
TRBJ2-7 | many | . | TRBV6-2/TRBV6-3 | CASSYRGSSYEQYF | TGTGCCAGCAGTTACAGGGGGAGCTCCTACGAGCAGTACTTC
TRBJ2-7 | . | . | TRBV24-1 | CATCDEGSPEGRGEQYF | TGTGCCACCTGTGATGAAGGATCGCCGGAGGGCCGGGGCGAGCAGTACTTC
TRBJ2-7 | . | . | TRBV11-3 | CASSYYYEQYF | TGTGCAAGCAGCTATTACTACGAGCAGTACTTC
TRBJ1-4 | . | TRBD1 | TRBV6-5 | CASSRQGALGEELFF | TGTGCCAGCAGCCGACAGGGGGCTTTAGGTGAAGAACTGTTTTTT
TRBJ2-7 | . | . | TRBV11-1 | CTSSHRTYGQYF | TGTACCAGCAGCCATCGGACCTACGGGCAGTACTTC
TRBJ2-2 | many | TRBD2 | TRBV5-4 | CASSVAGRITGELFF | TGTGCCAGCAGTGTAGCGGGACGGATCACCGGGGAGCTGTTTTTT
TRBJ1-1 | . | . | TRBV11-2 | CVSSPHGLVTEAFF | TGTGTCAGCAGCCCCCACGGGTTAGTCACTGAAGCTTTCTTT
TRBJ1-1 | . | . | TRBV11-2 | CASSVRGWGAEASF | TGTGCCAGCAGCGTACGGGGCTGGGGGGCTGAAGCTTCCTTT
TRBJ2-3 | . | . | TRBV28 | CASSLVLVSDADTQYF | TGTGCCAGCAGTCTTGTACTAGTATCGGACGCAGATACGCAGTATTTT
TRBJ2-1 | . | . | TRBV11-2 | CASSLRQAMGNEQFF | TGTGCCAGCAGCTTGAGACAAGCGATGGGTAATGAGCAGTTCTTC